Below, 25 T cell receptor beta chains from the same sample are listed, as sequenced in a study of cytomegalovirus exposure and HLA in healthy donors (dated by TCRdb to about 2017). Library preparation used the immunoSEQ multiplex PCR assay. For the multiplex PCR, a mixture combining 60 forward primers for TCR Vbeta segments and 13 reverse primers for TCR Jbeta segments was used. The table comes from immuneACCESS by way of TCRdb, which keeps in-frame sequences with V and J called. Part of the clones is missing from these tables; in studies checked, under half for an unresolved V gene and the rest for unknown reasons. In all, the sample holds more than 80,000 clones, and 71% of those were seen once. The ten largest clones represent roughly 2.8% of the sample. The sequenced material came from PBMCs. These receptors were obtained from a female donor in good health and CMV-seronegative.

The chain links TRBV4-1 to TRBJ2-7; 10 bases match TRBD1. The CDR3 covers 15 residues. Germline V gene lookup returns CDR1 MGHRA and CDR2 YSYEKL. V lost 3 bases and J lost 3; bases outside the gene matches: 5. The DNA for the CDR3 is TGCGCCAGCAGCCAGGGGGGACAGGGGTTCTACGAGCAGTACTTC. Translated, it gives CASSQGGQGFYEQYF.

The chain combines TRBV5-1 with TRBJ1-3, with TRBD1 matching 8 bases. The junction had 6 bases not matched to a gene; V was cut back by 0 bases and J by 4 bases. This CDR3 contains 16 residues. In germline, CDR1 is SGHRS, CDR2 YFSETQ. In DNA, the CDR3 is TGCGCCAGCAGCTTGGGGGGGACAGGTGTCGGAAACACCATATATTTT. This codes for CASSLGGTGVGNTIYF.

In this sample, this clone turned up once. This chain's CDR3 is CSGGQGLIEQFF. In DNA form, the CDR3 reads TGCAGCGGTGGACAGGGGCTGATTGAGCAGTTCTTC. This chain connects TRBV29-1 to TRBJ2-1, with TRBD1 identical over 9 bases. This CDR3 spans 12 amino acids. Germline V lookup: CDR1 SQVTM, CDR2 ANQGSEA. The ends lost 7 bases at V and 9 bases at J; junction bases unmatched: 7.

The chain carries TRBV7-2 and TRBJ2-7; no definite D call. Trimming shortened V by 3 bases and J by 3 bases, and 21 bases separated the two germline ends. The CDR3 is made up of 17 amino acids. CDR1 SGHTA and CDR2 FQGNSA come from the germline V gene. CDR3 protein: CASSFNLKRAEIYEQYF. The CDR3, as DNA: TGTGCCAGCAGCTTTAATCTCAAGAGAGCCGAGATCTACGAGCAGTACTTC.

This clone has only a few counts. The genes are TRBV4-2 and TRBJ2-3; TRBD2 is a possible D gene (5 bases). The ends were cut back, 0 bases at V and 1 base at J, with 11 bases in the middle. This CDR3 contains 16 residues. CDR1 and CDR2 (germline): LGHNA, YNFKEQ. DNA of the CDR3: TGTGCCAGCAGCCAAGAGGCTAGCCCCCGCACAGATACGCAGTATTTT. It yields the protein CASSQEASPRTDTQYF.

V gene TRBV4-2 combines with J gene TRBJ2-7; D is unclear. V was shortened by 0 bases and J by 3 bases, with 6 bases between the two germline ends. The CDR3 is made up of 13 amino acids. The germline CDR1 and CDR2 sequences are LGHNA and YNFKEQ. The CDR3 loop reads CASSQEQDYEQYF. CDR3 nucleotide sequence: TGTGCCAGCAGCCAAGAACAAGACTACGAGCAGTACTTC.

The V and J genes are TRBV30 and TRBJ1-5; 7 nucleotides match TRBD1. Losses at the gene ends were 4 bases for V and 4 bases for J; bases not matched to a gene: 10. Germline CDR1 reads GTSNPN; CDR2 reads SVGIG (reference sequence). There are 15 residues in the CDR3. CDR3 protein: CAWKKNGQANQPQHF. CDR3 coding DNA: TGTGCCTGGAAGAAGAATGGACAGGCGAATCAGCCCCAGCATTTT.

The rearrangement links TRBV4-1 to TRBJ2-3; TRBD1 agrees at 8 bases. Per the germline V gene, CDR1 is MGHRA and CDR2 is YSYEKL. This CDR3 has 14 residues. The ends lost 4 bases at V and 4 bases at J; junction bases unmatched: 4. The CDR3 protein is CASSLGQGPDTQYF. The CDR3 DNA sequence: TGCGCCAGCAGCCTAGGACAGGGCCCAGATACGCAGTATTTT.

J is TRBJ2-7 and V is TRBV7-9; no firm D call. The CDR3 loop spans 13 amino acids. The germline V gene has CDR1 SEHNR and CDR2 FQNEAQ (reference sequence). V was clipped by 4 bases and J by 2 bases, with 9 bases between them. The CDR3 here is CASSSRLAYEQYF. CDR3 nucleotide sequence: TGTGCCAGCAGCTCCCGGCTAGCCTACGAGCAGTACTTC.

This clone was found once. The rearrangement uses TRBV28 and TRBJ2-7; 9 bases agree with TRBD1. Unmatched junction bases numbered 16, after V lost 7 bases and J lost 6 bases. Per the germline V gene, CDR1 is MDHEN and CDR2 is SYDVKM. The CDR3 runs to 16 residues. Here the CDR3 reads CASTPLGAGQGIEQYF. CDR3 coding DNA: TGTGCCAGCACCCCTCTGGGAGCCGGACAGGGGATCGAGCAGTACTTC.

The table lists this clone with a few counts. The genes are TRBV28 and TRBJ2-2; 12 bases fit TRBD2. This CDR3 is 15 amino acids long. Germline V gene lookup returns CDR1 MDHEN and CDR2 SYDVKM. The V segment lost 11 bases and the J segment 7 bases; nucleotides outside the gene matches: 11. As DNA, the CDR3 is TGTGCCGGCCGAAGGACTAGCGGGACGGACGGGGAGCTGTTTTTT. Translating it yields CAGRRTSGTDGELFF. The whole variable domain, remainder taken from reference TRBV28 and TRBJ2-2, is DVKVTQSSRYLVKRTGEKVFLECVQDMDHENMFWYRQDPGLGLRLIYFSYDVKMKEKGDIPEGYSVSREKKERFSLILESASTNQTSMYLCAGRRTSGTDGELFFGEGSRLTVL.

This clone came up a few times. V and J are TRBV6-4 and TRBJ2-2; 8 nucleotides agree with TRBD2. Germline V gene sequence: CDR1 MRHNA, CDR2 SNTAGT. The length of the CDR3 is 16 residues. After removal of 0 bases from V and 3 bases from J, the junction contained 3 bases not matched to a gene. CDR3 loop: CASSDSELADTGELFF. The CDR3 DNA reads TGTGCCAGCAGTGACTCGGAACTAGCGGACACCGGGGAGCTGTTTTTT.

V and J are TRBV27 and TRBJ1-2; D may be TRBD1 (6 bases). The CDR3 spans 14 residues. V gave up 5 bases and J gave up 8 bases, with 18 bases separating them. CDR1 and CDR2 (germline): MNHEY, SMNVEV (reference sequence). CDR3 bases: TGTGCCAGCAGTCTACAGGGTTGGGGAGTCGGCTACACCTTC. It encodes CASSLQGWGVGYTF.

This chain links TRBV5-8 with TRBJ1-1; D is possibly TRBD1 (6 bases). CDR3 size: 13 residues. Germline lookup yields CDR1 SGHTS and CDR2 YDEGEE. Between the trimmed V and J ends, which lost 6 bases and 5 bases, there was a span of 14 bases. CDR3 bases: TGTGCCAGCAACGCCAGGGGACGGACTGAAGCTTTCTTT. Its translation: CASNARGRTEAFF.

The chain couples TRBV6-1 to TRBJ1-4; the match to TRBD1 covers 8 bases. This CDR3 is built from 15 residues. V gave up 4 bases and J gave up 8 bases; unmatched junction bases: 9. Germline values: CDR1 MNHNS, CDR2 SASEGT. This CDR3 is CASSGAGGRGEKLFF. CDR3 nucleotides: TGTGCCAGCAGTGGGGCAGGGGGCCGTGGGGAAAAACTGTTTTTT.

Worth noting for this clone: The sample has other DNA sequences that encode this CDR3 too. The DNA of the CDR3 is TGTGCCAGCTCACCAGGAGGGAACACTGAAGCTTTCTTT. Translating gives CASSPGGNTEAFF. This sequence joins TRBV18 and TRBJ1-1; D gene unclear. This CDR3 is built from 13 residues. Trimming took off 2 bases at V and 1 base at J, with 5 bases between the two ends. Germline CDR1 KGHSH, CDR2 LQKENI.

The chain couples TRBV19 to TRBJ1-5; TRBD1 aligns across 12 bases. Losses at the gene ends were 3 bases for V and 5 bases for J; bases not matched to a gene: 17. The CDR3 has 20 amino acids. Germline values: CDR1 LNHDA, CDR2 SQIVND (reference sequence). CDR3 coding DNA: TGTGCCAGTAGTATGATCGCGCGGGACAGGGGGCAATTAACCGATCAGCCCCAGCATTTT. It yields the protein CASSMIARDRGQLTDQPQHF.

This chain links TRBV27 with TRBJ2-7; 9 nucleotides align to TRBD2. V was clipped by 1 base and J by 3 bases; unmatched bases: 7. The germline gives CDR1 MNHEY, CDR2 SMNVEV (reference sequence). CDR3 length: 16 residues. As DNA, the CDR3 is TGTGCCAGCAGTTTATTTGGCGGGAGGGGAGTCTACGAGCAGTACTTC. Translating gives CASSLFGGRGVYEQYF.

The CDR3 sequence is CAWSVLVGEQFF. CDR3 DNA sequence: TGTGCCTGGAGTGTACTGGTCGGTGAGCAGTTCTTC. The rearrangement joins TRBV30 to TRBJ2-1; D unclear. This CDR3 is 12 amino acids long. CDR1 is GTSNPN and CDR2 is SVGIG in the germline V gene (reference sequence). Trimming removed 0 bases from V and 9 bases from J, with 9 bases in between.

The rearrangement joins TRBV6-4 to TRBJ2-7; no clear D gene. The V gene's germline CDR1 is MRHNA and CDR2 SNTAGT. This CDR3 has 8 amino acids. V shed 10 bases and J shed 5 bases, with 3 bases lying between them. The CDR3 protein is CATDEQYF. CDR3 DNA: TGTGCCACCGACGAGCAGTACTTC.

The V call is TRBV28, the J call TRBJ1-3; unclear D gene. Trimming pared 7 bases from V and 0 bases from J, leaving 4 bases between. Germline V lookup: CDR1 MDHEN, CDR2 SYDVKM. The CDR3 is made up of 12 amino acids. The CDR3 DNA reads TGTGCCAGCACCTCCTCTGGAAACACCATATATTTT. It is translated as CASTSSGNTIYF.

This chain joins TRBV6-5 and TRBJ2-2, with D maybe TRBD1 (5 bases). Germline values: CDR1 MNHEY, CDR2 SVGAGI. The V and J ends lost 8 bases and 5 bases respectively, with 15 bases between them. The CDR3 is 14 amino acids. The CDR3 DNA reads TGTGCCAGCTCTAGGGCAGGGATTACCGGGGAGCTGTTTTTT. Translated, it gives CASSRAGITGELFF.

This chain uses TRBV30 with TRBJ1-1; D gene uncertain. Germline V lookup: CDR1 GTSNPN, CDR2 SVGIG (reference sequence). The CDR3 runs to 13 residues. V lost 0 bases and J 4 bases, leaving 9 bases between the germline ends. The CDR3 DNA reads as TGTGCCTGGAGTGTACGGCCAGGCACTGAAGCTTTCTTT. Its protein is CAWSVRPGTEAFF.

The chain joins TRBV27 to TRBJ2-7, with TRBD1 matching over 7 bases. CDR1 and CDR2 (germline): MNHEY, SMNVEV (reference sequence). CDR3 size: 14 residues. V trimming: 6 bases; J trimming: 4 bases; junction bases outside the gene matches: 9. CDR3 loop: CASSPGQRAYEQYF. For the CDR3, the DNA is TGTGCCAGCAGCCCGGGACAGAGAGCTTACGAGCAGTACTTC.

This rearrangement joins TRBV11-3 to TRBJ2-2, with a weak D call TRBD1 (6 bases). The length of the CDR3 is 17 residues. Per the germline V gene, CDR1 is SGHNT and CDR2 is YENEEA. Trimming shortened V by 5 bases and J by 0 bases, and 16 bases separated the two germline ends. The CDR3 coding sequence is TGTGCCAGCAGCCTTCCCCCAGGGGCTTCGAACACCGGGGAGCTGTTTTTT. Translating it yields CASSLPPGASNTGELFF.